Following are 9 T cell receptor beta chains from one sample sequenced in a study of beta chain features in type 1 diabetes. Study outcomes and limitations: Shorter TCRB CDR3s, moderately but significantly so, marked every one of the four CD4+ subsets in Type 1 diabetes patients.

Expressed TCRB transcripts got sequenced, as all isolated RNA was reverse transcribed. Clones were sequenced by immunoSEQ multiplex PCR, and TCRdb holds only the in-frame ones, with some missing. The sample carries a few hundred thousand clones, about 15% recorded once. Their antigens remain unidentified. Sequencing input: naive CD4+ T cells from blood. The receptors shown here come from a man aged 25 to 40 with type 1 diabetes.

This clone was seen a few times. The chain employs TRBV7-9 and TRBJ1-1; unclear D gene. Germline-derived CDR1 and CDR2 are SEHNR and FQNEAQ (reference sequence). Trimming cost V 5 bases and J 3 bases, with 10 bases left between them. The CDR3 length is 13 residues. The chain's CDR3 is CASSAQVDTEAFF. The CDR3 DNA sequence: TGTGCCAGCAGCGCCCAGGTGGACACTGAAGCTTTCTTT.

This clone was observed a few times. The gene calls are TRBV7-9 and TRBJ1-1; D not resolved. This CDR3 region has 15 residues. Germline V gene lookup returns CDR1 SEHNR and CDR2 FQNEAQ (reference sequence). V shed 1 base and J shed 0 bases, with 9 bases lying between them. CDR3 residues: CASSLGAGLNTEAFF. The CDR3 nucleotides are TGTGCCAGCAGCTTAGGGGCGGGATTGAACACTGAAGCTTTCTTT. Filled out from reference TRBV7-9 and TRBJ1-1, the complete variable domain reads DTGVSQNPRHKITKRGQNVTFRCDPISEHNRLYWYRQTLGQGPEFLTYFQNEAQLEKSRLLSDRFSAERPKGSFSTLEIQRTEQGDSAMYLCASSLGAGLNTEAFFGQGTRLTVV.

This clone was observed a handful of times. In the same sample, other DNA sequences code for this CDR3. J is TRBJ2-7 and V is TRBV5-1; D not resolved. CDR3 size: 14 residues. With 0 bases removed from V and 0 bases from J, the gap between germline ends came to 7 bases. The germline V gene encodes CDR1 SGHRS and CDR2 YFSETQ. CDR3 nucleotide sequence: TGCGCCAGCAGCTTGGAGGCGGTCTCCTACGAGCAGTACTTC. Translation gives CASSLEAVSYEQYF.

The chain joins TRBV11-2 to TRBJ2-7, with D possibly TRBD2 on 5 matching bases. Germline loops: CDR1 SGHAT, CDR2 FQNNGV. Trimming removed 6 bases from V and 4 bases from J, with 16 bases in between. The CDR3 sequence is 14 residues long. The CDR3 region has the DNA TGTGCCAGCAGTAGCGCTCCCTTAATTTACGAGCAGTACTTC. It is translated as CASSSAPLIYEQYF. Looking up the rest from reference TRBV11-2 and TRBJ2-7 gives the full variable domain: EAGVAQSPRYKIIEKRQSVAFWCNPISGHATLYWYQQILGQGPKLLIQFQNNGVVDDSQLPKDRFSAERLKGVDSTLKIQPAKLEDSAVYLCASSSAPLIYEQYFGPGTRLTVT.

The CDR3 reads CASSSGLAGDIQYF. CDR3 bases: TGTGCCAGCAGTTCGGGACTAGCGGGGGACATTCAGTACTTC. The chain is built from TRBV6-5 and TRBJ2-4; 14 bases are a match to TRBD2. In germline, CDR1 is MNHEY, CDR2 SVGAGI. Trimming at V came to 4 bases and at J to 8 bases, leaving 1 base not matched to a gene. The CDR3 runs to 14 residues.

This sequence joins TRBV7-2 and TRBJ2-7; 8 nucleotides match TRBD1. The CDR3 has 14 amino acids. Per germline, CDR1 SGHTA and CDR2 FQGNSA. V dropped 5 bases and J dropped 1; count of bases not matched to a gene: 4. The CDR3 bases are TGTGCCAGCAGCATAGACAGGGGATCCTACGAGCAGTACTTC. Its protein product is CASSIDRGSYEQYF.

This clone was picked up a small number of times. The chain recombines TRBV4-1 with TRBJ2-7; 11 bases map to TRBD2. V was clipped by 4 bases and J by 6 bases; unmatched bases: 20. CDR3 length: 19 residues. Per the germline V gene, CDR1 is MGHRA and CDR2 is YSYEKL. The chain's CDR3 is CASSRVAGGPIVGLLEQYF. In DNA, the CDR3 is TGCGCCAGCAGCCGAGTAGCGGGAGGGCCCATTGTTGGTTTACTCGAGCAGTACTTC.

The rearrangement joins TRBV29-1 to TRBJ2-7, with 10 bases lining up with TRBD2. CDR1 and CDR2 (germline): SQVTM, ANQGSEA. Losses at the gene ends were 4 bases for V and 0 bases for J; bases not matched to a gene: 6. The CDR3 contains 15 residues. CDR3 protein: CSVVGQREGSYEQYF. The CDR3, as DNA: TGCAGCGTTGTCGGCCAGCGGGAGGGCTCCTACGAGCAGTACTTC.

This clone was counted a few times. The rearrangement links TRBV15 to TRBJ2-2, with 8 bases fitting TRBD1. Germline V lookup: CDR1 LNHNV, CDR2 YYDKDF (reference sequence). With V trimmed by 0 bases and J by 7 bases, 1 base remained unmatched. There are 14 residues in the CDR3. This chain's CDR3 is CATSRDRGLGELFF. CDR3 nucleotide sequence: TGTGCCACCAGCAGAGACAGGGGGCTCGGGGAGCTGTTTTTT.